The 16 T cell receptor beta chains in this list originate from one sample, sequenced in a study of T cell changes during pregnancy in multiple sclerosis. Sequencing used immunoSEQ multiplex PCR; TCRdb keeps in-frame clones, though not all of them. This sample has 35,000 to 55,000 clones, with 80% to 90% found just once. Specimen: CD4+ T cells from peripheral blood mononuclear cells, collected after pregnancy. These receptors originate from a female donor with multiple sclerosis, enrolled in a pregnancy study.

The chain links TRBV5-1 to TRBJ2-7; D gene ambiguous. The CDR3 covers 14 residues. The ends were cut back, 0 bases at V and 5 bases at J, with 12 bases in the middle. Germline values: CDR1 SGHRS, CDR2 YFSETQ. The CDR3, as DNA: TGCGCCAGCAGCTTGGCCCCGACTGGCAACGAGCAGTACTTC. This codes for CASSLAPTGNEQYF.

This CDR3 is CAWSFPLGAADNEQFF. CDR3 coding DNA: TGTGCCTGGAGTTTCCCGCTTGGGGCTGCCGACAATGAGCAGTTCTTC. The chain combines TRBV30 with TRBJ2-1, with D maybe TRBD1 (5 bases). The V end was cut by 2 bases, the J end by 5 bases, with 19 bases between. This CDR3 contains 16 residues. In germline, CDR1 is GTSNPN, CDR2 SVGIG (reference sequence).

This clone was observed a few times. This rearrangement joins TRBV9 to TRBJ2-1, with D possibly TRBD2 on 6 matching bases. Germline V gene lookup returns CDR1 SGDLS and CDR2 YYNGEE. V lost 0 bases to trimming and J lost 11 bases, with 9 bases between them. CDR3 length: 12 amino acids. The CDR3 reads CASSVVSGQQFF. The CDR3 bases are TGTGCCAGCAGCGTAGTGAGCGGGCAGCAGTTCTTC.

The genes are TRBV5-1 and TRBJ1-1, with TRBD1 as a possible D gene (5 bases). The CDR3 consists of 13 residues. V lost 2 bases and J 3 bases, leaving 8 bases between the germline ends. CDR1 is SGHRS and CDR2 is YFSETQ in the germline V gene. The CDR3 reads CASSFLTDTEAFF. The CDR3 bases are TGCGCCAGCAGCTTCTTGACAGACACTGAAGCTTTCTTT.

CDR3 bases: TGCGCCAGCAGTGAAGGGCAGGGCCTACCCGATGAGCAGTTCTTC. Protein product: CASSEGQGLPDEQFF. V usage is TRBV10-2 and J usage is TRBJ2-1; possibly TRBD1 for D (5 bases). The CDR3 loop spans 15 amino acids. Germline assignment: CDR1 WSHSY and CDR2 SAAADI. Trimming removed 3 bases from V and 8 bases from J, with 17 bases in between.

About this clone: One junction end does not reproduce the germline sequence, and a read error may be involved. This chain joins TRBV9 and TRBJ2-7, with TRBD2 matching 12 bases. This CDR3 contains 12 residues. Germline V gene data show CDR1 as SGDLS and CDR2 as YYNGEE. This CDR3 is CASSVRLAGGAF. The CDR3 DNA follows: TGTGCCAGCAGCGTACGTCTAGCGGGAGGGGCCTTC. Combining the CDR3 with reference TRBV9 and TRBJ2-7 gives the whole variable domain DSGVTQTPKHLITATGQRVTLRCSPRSGDLSVYWYQQSLDQGLQFLIQYYNGEERAKGNILERFSAQQFPDLHSELNLSSLELGDSALYFCASSVRLAGGAFGPGTRLTVT.

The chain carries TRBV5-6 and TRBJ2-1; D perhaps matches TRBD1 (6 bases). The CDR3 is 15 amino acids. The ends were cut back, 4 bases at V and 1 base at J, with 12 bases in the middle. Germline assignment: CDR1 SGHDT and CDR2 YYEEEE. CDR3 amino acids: CASSLERGSYNEQFF. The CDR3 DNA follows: TGTGCCAGCAGCCTTGAGAGGGGGTCCTACAATGAGCAGTTCTTC.

The CDR3 DNA sequence: TGTGCCAGCAGTCGAGGGAGGGATACGCAGTATTTT. It codes for CASSRGRDTQYF. V is TRBV6-5 and J is TRBJ2-3; maybe TRBD2 (6 bases). CDR3 size: 12 residues. V lost 5 bases and J 6 bases, leaving 9 bases between the germline ends. Germline loops: CDR1 MNHEY, CDR2 SVGAGI.

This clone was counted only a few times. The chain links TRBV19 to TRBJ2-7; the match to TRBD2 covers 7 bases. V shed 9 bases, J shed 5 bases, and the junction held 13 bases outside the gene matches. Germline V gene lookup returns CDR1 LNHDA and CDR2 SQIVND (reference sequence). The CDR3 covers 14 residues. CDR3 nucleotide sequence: TGTGCCAGCCAAACCGCGGGGGTTCCCCACGAGCAGTACTTC. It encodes CASQTAGVPHEQYF.

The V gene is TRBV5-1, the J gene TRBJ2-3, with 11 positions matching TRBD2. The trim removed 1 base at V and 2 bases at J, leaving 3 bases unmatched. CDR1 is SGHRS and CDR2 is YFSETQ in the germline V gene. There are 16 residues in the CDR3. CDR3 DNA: TGCGCCAGCAGCTTGAGACTAGCGGGGACCACAGATACGCAGTATTTT. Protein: CASSLRLAGTTDTQYF. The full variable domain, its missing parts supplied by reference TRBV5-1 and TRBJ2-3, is KAGVTQTPRYLIKTRGQQVTLSCSPISGHRSVSWYQQTPGQGLQFLFEYFSETQRNKGNFPGRFSGRQFSNSRSEMNVSTLELGDSALYLCASSLRLAGTTDTQYFGPGTRLTVL.

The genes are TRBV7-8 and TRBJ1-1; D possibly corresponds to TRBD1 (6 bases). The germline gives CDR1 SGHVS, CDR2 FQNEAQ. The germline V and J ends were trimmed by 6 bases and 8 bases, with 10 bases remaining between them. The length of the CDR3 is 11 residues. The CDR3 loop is CASSRTEEAFF. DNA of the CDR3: TGTGCCAGCAGTCGGACAGAAGAAGCTTTCTTT.

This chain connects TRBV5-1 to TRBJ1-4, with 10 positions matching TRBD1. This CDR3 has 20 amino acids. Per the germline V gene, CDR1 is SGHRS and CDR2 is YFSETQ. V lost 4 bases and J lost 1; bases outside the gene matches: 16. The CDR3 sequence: CASSLRTPGQGTGTNEKLFF. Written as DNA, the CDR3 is TGCGCCAGCAGCCTACGAACTCCGGGACAGGGGACGGGAACTAATGAAAAACTGTTTTTT.

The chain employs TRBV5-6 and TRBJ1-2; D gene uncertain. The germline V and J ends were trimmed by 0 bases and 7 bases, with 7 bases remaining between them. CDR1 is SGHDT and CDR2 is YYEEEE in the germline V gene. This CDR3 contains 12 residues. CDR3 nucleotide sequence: TGTGCCAGCAGCTTGGGTCAACTTGGCTACACCTTC. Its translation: CASSLGQLGYTF.

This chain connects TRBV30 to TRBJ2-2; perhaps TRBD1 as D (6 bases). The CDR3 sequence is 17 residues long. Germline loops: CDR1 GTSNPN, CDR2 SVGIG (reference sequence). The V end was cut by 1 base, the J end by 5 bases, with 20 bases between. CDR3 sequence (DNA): TGTGCCTGGAGTGGGTATTCGACAGGAAGGATTACCGGGGAGCTGTTTTTT. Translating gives CAWSGYSTGRITGELFF.

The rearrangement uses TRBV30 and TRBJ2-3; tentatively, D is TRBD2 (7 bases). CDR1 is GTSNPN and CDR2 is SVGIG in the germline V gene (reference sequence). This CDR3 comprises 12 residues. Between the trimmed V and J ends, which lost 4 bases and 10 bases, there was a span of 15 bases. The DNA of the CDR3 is TGTGCCTGGAAGGGCTTAGGGGGGGCGCAGTATTTT. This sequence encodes CAWKGLGGAQYF.

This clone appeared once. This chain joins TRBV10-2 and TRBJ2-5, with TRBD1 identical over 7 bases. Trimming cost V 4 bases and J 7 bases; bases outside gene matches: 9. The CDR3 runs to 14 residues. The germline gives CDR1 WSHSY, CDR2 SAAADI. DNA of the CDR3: TGCGCCAGCAGTGTGCCGACAGGGCAGGGGACCCAGTACTTC. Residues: CASSVPTGQGTQYF.